The 29 T cell receptor beta chains below come from one sample, sequenced in a study of blood T cell repertoires in COVID-19. Only in-frame clones appear in the TCRdb table, and some are missing; sequencing was by immunoSEQ multiplex PCR. The sample shows 150,000 to 200,000 clones, around nine tenths of them seen only once. The sequenced material came from peripheral blood. These receptors came from a woman in her 70s with COVID-19, enrolled during active disease.

The chain couples TRBV7-3 to TRBJ2-1; 8 positions match TRBD2. CDR1 and CDR2 from the germline V gene are SGHTA and FQGTGA. The trim removed 5 bases at V and 2 bases at J, leaving 17 bases unmatched. This CDR3 has 19 residues. CDR3 nucleotides: TGTGCCAGCAGCGCAACCATCGGGAGTAGCGGGAAAACCTACAATGAGCAGTTCTTC. Encoded protein: CASSATIGSSGKTYNEQFF.

The CDR3 loop reads CASSPGTSLLYEQYF. CDR3 in DNA: TGTGCCAGCTCACCCGGGACTAGTTTATTGTACGAGCAGTACTTC. The chain joins TRBV18 to TRBJ2-7, with TRBD2 matching over 8 bases. The germline V gene has CDR1 KGHSH and CDR2 LQKENI. V shed 3 bases, J shed 4 bases, and the junction held 8 bases outside the gene matches. CDR3 length equals 15 residues. Looking up the rest from reference TRBV18 and TRBJ2-7 gives the full variable domain: NAGVMQNPRHLVRRRGQEARLRCSPMKGHSHVYWYRQLPEEGLKFMVYLQKENIIDESGMPKERFSAEFPKEGPSILRIQQVVRGDSAAYFCASSPGTSLLYEQYFGPGTRLTVT.

Note on this clone: Other DNA sequences within the sample encode an identical CDR3. The J gene is TRBJ1-2, the V gene TRBV19; 8 bases map to TRBD1. V gave up 4 bases and J gave up 2 bases; unmatched junction bases: 3. The CDR3 runs 14 residues. Germline V gene data show CDR1 as LNHDA and CDR2 as SQIVND (reference sequence). The CDR3 sequence: CASSTGQGNYGYTF. CDR3 coding DNA: TGTGCCAGTAGTACCGGACAGGGAAACTATGGCTACACCTTC.

There are a few counts of this clone. This chain connects TRBV2 to TRBJ2-7; 7 nucleotides agree with TRBD2. This CDR3 has 15 amino acids. Trimming removed 5 bases from V and 1 base from J; junction bases left unmatched: 8. Germline lookup yields CDR1 SNHLY and CDR2 FYNNEI. The CDR3 region is CASSLQGGGSYEQYF. CDR3 coding DNA: TGTGCCAGCAGTTTGCAAGGCGGGGGTTCCTACGAGCAGTACTTC. Filled out from reference TRBV2 and TRBJ2-7, the complete variable domain reads EPEVTQTPSHQVTQMGQEVILRCVPISNHLYFYWYRQILGQKVEFLVSFYNNEISEKSEIFDDQFSVERPDGSNFTLKIRSTKLEDSAMYFCASSLQGGGSYEQYFGPGTRLTVT.

The rearrangement links TRBV7-9 to TRBJ1-5, with a weak D call TRBD1 (5 bases). Trimming removed 1 base from V and 2 bases from J, with 6 bases in between. The germline gives CDR1 SEHNR, CDR2 FQNEAQ (reference sequence). The CDR3 is made up of 14 amino acids. CDR3 in DNA: TGTGCCAGCAGCTTAGAACAGGGCAATCAGCCCCAGCATTTT. Its protein product is CASSLEQGNQPQHF. The variable domain in full, with the rest retrieved from reference TRBV7-9 and TRBJ1-5, is DTGVSQNPRHKITKRGQNVTFRCDPISEHNRLYWYRQTLGQGPEFLTYFQNEAQLEKSRLLSDRFSAERPKGSFSTLEIQRTEQGDSAMYLCASSLEQGNQPQHFGDGTRLSIL.

This clone has just one count. The gene calls are TRBV30 and TRBJ2-7, with a tentative D call TRBD1 (6 bases). The CDR3 runs to 13 residues. In germline, CDR1 is GTSNPN, CDR2 SVGIG (reference sequence). Trimming stripped 8 bases from V and 6 bases from J, with 20 bases between. The CDR3 is CAAHGRQAIEQYF. As DNA, the CDR3 is TGTGCCGCCCATGGCAGACAGGCTATCGAGCAGTACTTC.

The chain is built from TRBV28 and TRBJ2-7; TRBD2 might be the D (7 bases). This CDR3 comprises 14 residues. V gave up 3 bases and J gave up 2 bases, with 11 bases separating them. The V gene's germline CDR1 is MDHEN and CDR2 SYDVKM. The DNA for the CDR3 is TGTGCCAGCAGTTTTGGGGGGGCCACCTACGAGCAGTACTTC. Protein product: CASSFGGATYEQYF.

This clone was counted only a few times. V usage is TRBV5-5 and J usage is TRBJ1-5; D gene uncertain. Germline CDR1 reads SGHKS; CDR2 reads YYEKEE (reference sequence). The length of the CDR3 is 18 residues. With 1 base removed from V and 0 bases from J, the gap between germline ends came to 17 bases. In DNA form, the CDR3 reads TGTGCCAGCAGCTTGTGGGAGGTGTACGGGGATAGCAATCAGCCCCAGCATTTT. Encoded protein: CASSLWEVYGDSNQPQHF.

The chain carries TRBV6-2 or TRBV6-3 and TRBJ2-7; the match to TRBD2 covers 12 bases. The V gene end was trimmed by 6 bases and the J gene end by 4 bases; junction bases not matched to a gene: 10. The CDR3 contains 16 residues. CDR1 is MNHEY and CDR2 is SVGEGT in the germline V gene. As DNA, the CDR3 is TGTGCCAGCAGCTTCGTTATCGGGACTAGCGGGTACGAGCAGTACTTC. Translated, it gives CASSFVIGTSGYEQYF.

The chain joins TRBV28 to TRBJ2-7; D may be TRBD1 (6 bases). Trimming left V 7 bases short and J 0 bases short, with 16 bases between. Looked up from germline, CDR1 is MDHEN and CDR2 is SYDVKM. The CDR3 contains 15 residues. The CDR3 loop reads CASNPQGSSSYEQYF. DNA of the CDR3: TGTGCCAGCAACCCCCAGGGGTCGAGCTCCTACGAGCAGTACTTC.

The J gene is TRBJ1-1, the V gene TRBV6-5; no reliable D call. The CDR3 extends over 14 amino acids. The V gene's germline CDR1 is MNHEY and CDR2 SVGAGI. The V end was cut by 5 bases, the J end by 6 bases, with 16 bases between. The CDR3 is CASSQRGSRAEAFF. CDR3 coding DNA: TGTGCCAGCAGTCAACGGGGTTCGAGGGCTGAAGCTTTCTTT.

The rearrangement links TRBV7-9 to TRBJ1-2; no clear D gene. Trimming left V 1 base short and J 4 bases short, with 10 bases between. The CDR3 has 14 residues. Per the germline V gene, CDR1 is SEHNR and CDR2 is FQNEAQ (reference sequence). The CDR3 sequence: CASSLGGPGYGYTF. CDR3 coding DNA: TGTGCCAGCAGCTTAGGCGGGCCAGGCTATGGCTACACCTTC.

The V gene is TRBV28, the J gene TRBJ2-1; TRBD2 agrees at 14 bases. The CDR3 runs 15 residues. The V gene end was trimmed by 5 bases and the J gene end by 10 bases; junction bases not matched to a gene: 7. Per germline, CDR1 MDHEN and CDR2 SYDVKM. The CDR3 reads CASSRLAGGPGEQFF. CDR3 DNA sequence: TGTGCCAGCAGTCGACTAGCGGGAGGGCCGGGGGAGCAGTTCTTC.

The gene calls are TRBV5-1 and TRBJ2-7; TRBD1 aligns across 9 bases. The CDR3 is made up of 15 amino acids. Germline trimming cut 2 bases from V and 5 bases from J; bases unmatched to any gene: 8. CDR1 is SGHRS and CDR2 is YFSETQ in the germline V gene. The CDR3 DNA sequence: TGCGCCAGCAGCTTATTACGGGACAGGGACAACGAGCAGTACTTC. Its protein product is CASSLLRDRDNEQYF.

This chain links TRBV30 with TRBJ1-5, with 10 nucleotides matching TRBD1. This CDR3 contains 15 residues. Germline assignment: CDR1 GTSNPN and CDR2 SVGIG (reference sequence). V shed 4 bases, J shed 4 bases, and the junction held 7 bases outside the gene matches. Here the CDR3 DNA reads TGTGCCTGGACCACAGGACAGGGGGGAAATCAGCCCCAGCATTTT. Translating gives CAWTTGQGGNQPQHF.

The DNA of the CDR3 is TGTGCCAGCAGCCAAGGGACTCGATACGAGCAGTACTTC. This codes for CASSQGTRYEQYF. The genes are TRBV13 and TRBJ2-7, with D maybe TRBD2 (6 bases). Germline V gene sequence: CDR1 PRHDT, CDR2 FYEKMQ (reference sequence). CDR3 size: 13 residues. Trimming removed 5 bases from V and 4 bases from J, with 12 bases in between. The variable domain in full, completed from reference TRBV13 and TRBJ2-7, reads AAGVIQSPRHLIKEKRETATLKCYPIPRHDTVYWYQQGPGQDPQFLISFYEKMQSDKGSIPDRFSAQQFSDYHSELNMSSLELGDSALYFCASSQGTRYEQYFGPGTRLTVT.

The chain joins TRBV7-2 to TRBJ2-7, with a tentative D call TRBD1 (5 bases). V lost 5 bases and J 5 bases, leaving 16 bases between the germline ends. CDR1 is SGHTA and CDR2 is FQGNSA in the germline V gene. The CDR3 loop spans 14 amino acids. This CDR3 reads CASSAMLGANEQYF. CDR3 nucleotides: TGTGCCAGCAGCGCGATGCTAGGGGCCAACGAGCAGTACTTC.

The chain recombines TRBV19 with TRBJ2-1, with D uncertain. The germline gives CDR1 LNHDA, CDR2 SQIVND (reference sequence). The CDR3 spans 18 residues. Trimming removed 3 bases at V and 0 bases at J, with 18 bases between. CDR3 sequence: CASSMSLILLSSYNEQFF. For the CDR3, the DNA is TGTGCCAGTAGTATGTCCCTCATCCTCCTTAGCTCCTACAATGAGCAGTTCTTC. Looking up the rest from reference TRBV19 and TRBJ2-1 gives the full variable domain: DGGITQSPKYLFRKEGQNVTLSCEQNLNHDAMYWYRQDPGQGLRLIYYSQIVNDFQKGDIAEGYSVSREKKESFPLTVTSAQKNPTAFYLCASSMSLILLSSYNEQFFGPGTRLTVL.

The rearrangement links TRBV6-2 or TRBV6-3 to TRBJ1-2; 10 bases align to TRBD1. Germline-derived CDR1 and CDR2 are MNHEY and SVGEGT. Unmatched junction bases numbered 6, after V lost 2 bases and J lost 3 bases. CDR3 length: 16 residues. CDR3 nucleotides: TGTGCCAGCAGTTACAGGGGACAGGGGACCCACTATGGCTACACCTTC. Its protein is CASSYRGQGTHYGYTF.

The V gene is TRBV6-5, the J gene TRBJ2-5; D is perhaps TRBD2 (7 bases). The length of the CDR3 is 16 residues. CDR1 and CDR2 from the germline V gene are MNHEY and SVGAGI. V was shortened by 2 bases and J by 1 base, with 14 bases between the two germline ends. CDR3 residues: CASSYPEGEGQETQYF. For the CDR3, the DNA is TGTGCCAGCAGTTACCCAGAGGGGGAGGGCCAAGAGACCCAGTACTTC.

V gene TRBV3-1 (or the pseudogene TRBV3-2) combines with J gene TRBJ2-3; a weak D match, TRBD2 (6 bases). Between the trimmed V and J ends, which lost 4 bases and 4 bases, there was a span of 9 bases. CDR3 size: 13 residues. CDR1 and CDR2 (germline): LGHDT, YNNKEL (reference sequence). The chain's CDR3 is CASSLPGADTQYF. CDR3 in DNA: TGTGCCAGCAGCCTTCCGGGGGCAGATACGCAGTATTTT.

The chain links TRBV30 to TRBJ1-3, with D hard to call. V lost 0 bases and J lost 8, with 8 bases in between. Germline lookup yields CDR1 GTSNPN and CDR2 SVGIG (reference sequence). This CDR3 has 12 amino acids. The CDR3 nucleotides read TGTGCCTGGAGTGTACTTCGGGACACCATATATTTT. It encodes CAWSVLRDTIYF.

The CDR3 protein is CASSQGIGTSGRGAFEQYF. The CDR3 DNA is TGTGCCAGCAGCCAAGGAATCGGGACTAGCGGGAGGGGGGCCTTCGAGCAGTACTTC. The chain uses TRBV3-1 (or the pseudogene TRBV3-2) and TRBJ2-7, with TRBD2 matching 16 bases. The CDR3 loop spans 19 amino acids. The junction had 12 bases not matched to a gene; V was cut back by 1 base and J by 6 bases. Germline CDR1 LGHDT, CDR2 YNNKEL (reference sequence).

The chain combines TRBV6-5 with TRBJ1-2; D unclear. Germline lookup yields CDR1 MNHEY and CDR2 SVGAGI. V gave up 7 bases and J gave up 0 bases, with 12 bases separating them. The CDR3 is made up of 14 amino acids. The CDR3 bases are TGTGCCAGCACCGGTTCTTCGTCTAACTATGGCTACACCTTC. Translation gives CASTGSSSNYGYTF.

V is TRBV6-2 or TRBV6-3 and J is TRBJ1-3; D might be TRBD1 (5 bases). Trimming shortened V by 2 bases and J by 5 bases, and 10 bases separated the two germline ends. Germline V gene sequence: CDR1 MNHEY, CDR2 SVGEGT. This CDR3 has 14 amino acids. This chain's CDR3 is CASSYAGERNTIYF. Written as DNA, the CDR3 is TGTGCCAGCAGTTACGCGGGGGAGAGAAACACCATATATTTT.

The V gene is TRBV11-2, the J gene TRBJ2-3; D call uncertain. Trimming took 6 bases from V and 0 from J, leaving 7 bases between them. Germline V lookup: CDR1 SGHAT, CDR2 FQNNGV. This CDR3 spans 13 amino acids. The CDR3 sequence is CASRPTSTDTQYF. CDR3 coding DNA: TGTGCCAGCAGGCCGACTAGCACAGATACGCAGTATTTT.

The rearrangement links TRBV21-1 to TRBJ2-5; the table's D call, TRBD1, was not checked against the DNA. TRBV21-1 is tagged as a pseudogene. The CDR3 consists of 14 residues. The CDR3: CASSKGDRLQTQYF. CDR3 nucleotides: TGTGCCAGCAGCAAAGGGGACAGGCTGCAGACCCAGTACTTC.

This clone was detected a few times. The gene calls are TRBV7-3 and TRBJ1-2; D uncertain. V gave up 6 bases and J gave up 1 base, with 15 bases separating them. This CDR3 contains 15 residues. Germline values: CDR1 SGHTA, CDR2 FQGTGA. The CDR3 bases are TGTGCCAGCAGTCCTGGGCTGCTTCATAACTATGGCTACACCTTC. Its translation is CASSPGLLHNYGYTF.

V and J are TRBV5-1 and TRBJ2-5; D is perhaps TRBD2 (5 bases). Trimming took 0 bases from V and 1 from J, leaving 10 bases between them. Germline assignment: CDR1 SGHRS and CDR2 YFSETQ. The CDR3 spans 15 residues. The CDR3, as DNA: TGCGCCAGCAGCTTGGGTTCGCGGGTCCAAGAGACCCAGTACTTC. Encoded protein: CASSLGSRVQETQYF.